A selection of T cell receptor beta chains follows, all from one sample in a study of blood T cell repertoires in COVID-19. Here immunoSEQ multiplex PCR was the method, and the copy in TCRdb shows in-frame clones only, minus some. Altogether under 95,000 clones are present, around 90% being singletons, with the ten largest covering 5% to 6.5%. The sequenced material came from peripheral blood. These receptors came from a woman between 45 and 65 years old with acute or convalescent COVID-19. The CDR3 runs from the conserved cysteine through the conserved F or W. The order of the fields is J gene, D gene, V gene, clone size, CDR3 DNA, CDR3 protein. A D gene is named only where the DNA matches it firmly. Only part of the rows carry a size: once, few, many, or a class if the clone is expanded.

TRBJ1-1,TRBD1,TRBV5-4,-,TGTGCCAGCAGCTACTGGACAGGGGGCGGGTACACTGAAGCTTTCTTT,CASSYWTGGGYTEAFF
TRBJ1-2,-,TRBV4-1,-,TGCGCCAGCAGCCAAGTACAGGGAAGGAAGGATGGCTACACCTTC,CASSQVQGRKDGYTF
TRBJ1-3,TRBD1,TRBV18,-,TGTGCCAGCTCACCACCGATCGTAACAGGGGGAGGCACCATATATTTT,CASSPPIVTGGGTIYF
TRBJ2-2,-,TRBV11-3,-,TGTGCCAGCAGCTCCCGCACCGGGGAGCTGTTTTTT,CASSSRTGELFF
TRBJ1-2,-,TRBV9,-,TGTGCCAGCAGCCCCAGCAGACCAGGGGACGGCTACACCTTC,CASSPSRPGDGYTF
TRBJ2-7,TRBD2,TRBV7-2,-,TGTGCCAGCAGCCCCCCTAGCGGGCGGGCCTACGAGCAGTACTTC,CASSPPSGRAYEQYF
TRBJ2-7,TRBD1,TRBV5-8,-,TGTGCCAGCAGCTTGTCGGGACAGGGCTACGAGCAGTACTTC,CASSLSGQGYEQYF
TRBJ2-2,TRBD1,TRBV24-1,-,TGTGCCACCAGTGATTGGGCAGGGGGAACGAACACCGGGGAGCTGTTTTTT,CATSDWAGGTNTGELFF
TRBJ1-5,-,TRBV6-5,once,TGTGCCAGCAGTTACGGGGTCGGGGAGCCCCAGCATTTT,CASSYGVGEPQHF
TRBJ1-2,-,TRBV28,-,TGTGCCACCGGCCGCTTTCAGGGTGGCTACACCTTC,CATGRFQGGYTF
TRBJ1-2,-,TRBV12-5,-,TGTGCTAGTGCCCCACGGGGGGACTATGGCTACACCTTC,CASAPRGDYGYTF
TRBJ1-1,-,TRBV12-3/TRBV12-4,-,TGTGCCAGCACCTCGTTCACAAGAAAAGCTTTCTTT,CASTSFTRKAFF
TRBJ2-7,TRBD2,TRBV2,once,TGTGCCAGCAGTGTGAGGGAGGGGAAGCTGTACTTC,CASSVREGKLYF
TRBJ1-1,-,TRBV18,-,TGTGCCAGCTCACCACCGGAGTTTAGGTACACTGAAGCTTTCTTT,CASSPPEFRYTEAFF
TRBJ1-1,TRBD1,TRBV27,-,TGTGCCAGCAAGCCGACAGGGACCATTGGCACTGAAGCTTTCTTT,CASKPTGTIGTEAFF
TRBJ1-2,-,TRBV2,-,TGTGCCAGCACCACCGGGTCCCTATTCGGCTACACCTTC,CASTTGSLFGYTF